This T cell receptor beta chain was documented in a study of blood T cells in healthy people across ages. Looking at the study overall: Template switching retrieved approximately one barcoded beta molecule for each two T cells.

Whole-study findings and limits: Long-lived donors exceeded aged donors in naive CD4+ cells and diversity.

Trimming removed 1 base from V and 7 bases from J; junction bases left unmatched: 8. The CDR3 contains 16 residues. Germline assignment: CDR1 SGHTA and CDR2 FQGNSA. The sample, roughly 9.5 milliliters of peripheral blood, was drawn from each donor. A minimum of 6 micrograms of total RNA was extracted per sample. PCR was performed a second time for about 6 to 12 cycles using a sample-barcoded 5' primer and a J-beta primer mix. TCRdb passed the 5' RACE reads through MiXCR, listing each CDR3 protein once. In the table there are more than 800,000 distinct CDR3 sequences, 40% to 45% of which are singletons. Details on this clonotype: Its antigen is undetermined.

The source is a woman in her sixties or seventies in good health. Sequenced: blood. The V and J genes are TRBV7-2 and TRBJ2-1, with 9 positions matching TRBD2. The CDR3 DNA follows: TGTGCCAGCAGCTTAGAGTTGGTAGCGGGAGCGAATGAGCAGTTCTTC. This translates into CASSLELVAGANEQFF.